Shown below are 21 T cell receptor beta chains from a single sample sequenced in a study of T cell changes during pregnancy in multiple sclerosis. Produced via immunoSEQ multiplex PCR; TCRdb's table is partial and in-frame only. The sample carries approximately 70,000 clones, about nine tenths recorded once. This material consisted of peripheral blood, taken in the first trimester of pregnancy. Receptors were obtained from a female donor with multiple sclerosis, enrolled in a pregnancy study.

This clone has a single count. The gene calls are TRBV4-2 and TRBJ2-6; D is perhaps TRBD2 (7 bases). V was shortened by 0 bases and J by 4 bases, with 16 bases between the two germline ends. Germline V gives CDR1 LGHNA, CDR2 YNFKEQ. CDR3 length equals 18 residues. This chain's CDR3 is CASSQDFGGGAGANVLTF. The CDR3 DNA follows: TGTGCCAGCAGCCAAGATTTTGGCGGGGGCGCAGGGGCCAACGTCCTGACTTTC.

The chain employs TRBV5-4 and TRBJ2-7; 9 nucleotides align to TRBD1. After removal of 0 bases from V and 3 bases from J, the junction contained 1 base not matched to a gene. Germline V gene sequence: CDR1 SGHNT, CDR2 YYREEE (reference sequence). CDR3 length: 14 residues. CDR3: CASSLGQGVYEQYF. For the CDR3, the DNA is TGTGCCAGCAGCTTGGGACAGGGGGTCTACGAGCAGTACTTC.

As concerns this clone: This sample also contains other DNA sequences that code for the same CDR3. This chain links TRBV5-1 with TRBJ2-3, with D possibly being TRBD1 (6 bases). CDR1 and CDR2 (germline): SGHRS, YFSETQ. This CDR3 has 15 residues. V lost 0 bases, J lost 0 bases, and 8 bases lay in between. The CDR3 DNA follows: TGCGCCAGCAGCTTGGAGCAGGGGAGCACAGATACGCAGTATTTT. Encoded protein: CASSLEQGSTDTQYF. Full variable domain (remainder filled in from reference TRBV5-1 and TRBJ2-3): KAGVTQTPRYLIKTRGQQVTLSCSPISGHRSVSWYQQTPGQGLQFLFEYFSETQRNKGNFPGRFSGRQFSNSRSEMNVSTLELGDSALYLCASSLEQGSTDTQYFGPGTRLTVL.

This chain links TRBV9 with TRBJ2-7, with D possibly TRBD2 on 5 matching bases. The germline gives CDR1 SGDLS, CDR2 YYNGEE. This CDR3 is 14 amino acids long. V lost 3 bases to trimming and J lost 1 base, with 11 bases between them. In DNA, the CDR3 is TGTGCCAGCAGCGAAAGGTGGGAGTCCTACGAGCAGTACTTC. This translates into CASSERWESYEQYF.

V gene TRBV7-6 combines with J gene TRBJ2-1; 7 bases are a match to TRBD2. Germline lookup yields CDR1 SGHVS and CDR2 FNYEAQ. This CDR3 is built from 18 residues. V gave up 2 bases and J gave up 0 bases; unmatched junction bases: 10. The CDR3 is CASSLYPSGESSYNEQFF. In nucleotides, the CDR3 is TGTGCCAGCAGCTTATACCCCAGCGGGGAGAGCTCCTACAATGAGCAGTTCTTC.

The V gene is TRBV27, the J gene TRBJ1-5; D is perhaps TRBD1 (6 bases). With 5 bases removed from V and 1 base from J, the gap between germline ends came to 15 bases. This CDR3 comprises 16 residues. CDR1 and CDR2 from the germline V gene are MNHEY and SMNVEV (reference sequence). The CDR3 DNA follows: TGTGCCAGCAGTCCAAGGACAGAAGGGAGCAATCAGCCCCAGCATTTT. Its protein product is CASSPRTEGSNQPQHF.

The chain has TRBV5-6 and TRBJ1-5, with no clear D. Trimming pared 3 bases from V and 5 bases from J, leaving 6 bases between. CDR1 and CDR2 from the germline V gene are SGHDT and YYEEEE. The CDR3 has 12 amino acids. CDR3 nucleotide sequence: TGTGCCAGCAGCTCCGGGGATCAGCCCCAGCATTTT. Protein sequence: CASSSGDQPQHF.

This chain links TRBV27 with TRBJ2-7; 7 bases match TRBD1. Germline values: CDR1 MNHEY, CDR2 SMNVEV (reference sequence). Trimming at V came to 5 bases and at J to 4 bases, leaving 8 bases not matched to a gene. The CDR3 is made up of 14 amino acids. Here the CDR3 DNA reads TGTGCCAGCAGTCTGACAGGGTCTATGTACGAGCAGTACTTC. It is translated as CASSLTGSMYEQYF.

This chain connects TRBV5-4 to TRBJ2-5, with 11 nucleotides matching TRBD2. CDR1 and CDR2 from the germline V gene are SGHNT and YYREEE (reference sequence). There are 15 residues in the CDR3. V was pared by 3 bases and J by 2 bases, with 3 bases of the junction left unmatched. CDR3 sequence reads: CASSSRLAGQETQYF. DNA for the CDR3: TGTGCCAGCAGCTCCCGACTAGCGGGGCAAGAGACCCAGTACTTC.

This chain links TRBV5-1 with TRBJ2-1; TRBD2 might be the D (6 bases). V was cut by 5 bases and J by 6 bases, with 9 bases left in between. The CDR3 extends over 12 amino acids. Per the germline V gene, CDR1 is SGHRS and CDR2 is YFSETQ. The DNA for the CDR3 is TGCGCCAGCAGGGAGACTAGCAATGAGCAGTTCTTC. Translated: CASRETSNEQFF.

This chain uses TRBV6-5 with TRBJ1-5; D gene unclear. V lost 6 bases and J lost 1, with 13 bases in between. Germline CDR1 reads MNHEY; CDR2 reads SVGAGI. This CDR3 has 15 amino acids. The CDR3 nucleotides are TGTGCCAGCAGAATGGGGAGGCAGAGCAATCAGCCCCAGCATTTT. Amino acid sequence: CASRMGRQSNQPQHF.

This clone showed up just once. V gene TRBV5-1 combines with J gene TRBJ2-7, with 8 bases aligning to TRBD1. Per the germline V gene, CDR1 is SGHRS and CDR2 is YFSETQ. The CDR3 runs to 12 residues. Unmatched junction bases numbered 1, after V lost 2 bases and J lost 6 bases. Here the CDR3 reads CASSLTGGEQYF. Here the CDR3 DNA reads TGCGCCAGCAGCTTAACAGGGGGCGAGCAGTACTTC. Drawing the rest from reference TRBV5-1 and TRBJ2-7, the complete variable domain is KAGVTQTPRYLIKTRGQQVTLSCSPISGHRSVSWYQQTPGQGLQFLFEYFSETQRNKGNFPGRFSGRQFSNSRSEMNVSTLELGDSALYLCASSLTGGEQYFGPGTRLTVT.

This sequence joins TRBV15 and TRBJ1-1; D is uncertain. The length of the CDR3 is 14 residues. V gave up 0 bases and J gave up 7 bases, with 12 bases separating them. The V gene's germline CDR1 is LNHNV and CDR2 YYDKDF (reference sequence). CDR3 region: CATSRDRGVVEAFF. The CDR3 DNA is TGTGCCACCAGCAGAGATAGAGGTGTTGTTGAAGCTTTCTTT.

This clone has just a few counts. This chain's CDR3 is CASSLQGATDTQYF. In DNA, the CDR3 is TGCGCCAGCAGCTTACAGGGGGCGACAGATACGCAGTATTTT. The chain uses TRBV5-1 and TRBJ2-3, with TRBD1 matching over 9 bases. This CDR3 is 14 amino acids long. The germline gives CDR1 SGHRS, CDR2 YFSETQ. J gave up 3 bases and V 2 bases, and 1 base lay outside the gene matches.

The V gene is TRBV4-1, the J gene TRBJ2-1; D is undetermined. With 0 bases removed from V and 3 bases from J, the gap between germline ends came to 12 bases. CDR3 length: 16 residues. CDR1 and CDR2 (germline): MGHRA, YSYEKL. The CDR3 DNA sequence: TGCGCCAGCAGCCAAGATCTTACGGGTAGCTACAATGAGCAGTTCTTC. Amino acids: CASSQDLTGSYNEQFF.

The genes are TRBV7-2 and TRBJ2-3; 12 bases match TRBD2. Germline V gives CDR1 SGHTA, CDR2 FQGNSA. Trimming removed 4 bases from V and 3 bases from J; junction bases left unmatched: 11. The CDR3 has 18 amino acids. The CDR3: CASSSSSGRAAKTDTQYF. The CDR3, as DNA: TGTGCCAGCAGCTCCTCTAGCGGGAGGGCCGCTAAGACAGATACGCAGTATTTT.

The V gene is TRBV7-9, the J gene TRBJ1-1, with D hard to call. Germline CDR1 SEHNR, CDR2 FQNEAQ (reference sequence). The CDR3 is made up of 12 amino acids. V lost 5 bases to trimming and J lost 4 bases, with 8 bases between them. CDR3 amino acids: CASSPTGTEAFF. The DNA of the CDR3 is TGTGCCAGCAGCCCTACGGGCACTGAAGCTTTCTTT.

J is TRBJ2-3 and V is TRBV9; the match to TRBD2 covers 10 bases. The CDR3 totals 15 residues. Per the germline V gene, CDR1 is SGDLS and CDR2 is YYNGEE. Unmatched junction bases numbered 7, after V lost 4 bases and J lost 5 bases. The CDR3 DNA reads as TGTGCCAGCAGCCGGGCAGCGGGGGGGGGAGATACGCAGTATTTT. Protein product: CASSRAAGGGDTQYF.

This chain joins TRBV2 and TRBJ2-5; the D gene is possibly TRBD2 (6 bases). CDR1 and CDR2 from the germline V gene are SNHLY and FYNNEI. The length of the CDR3 is 12 residues. The V end lost 3 bases, the J end lost 5 bases, and 7 bases lay between the germline ends. CDR3 coding DNA: TGTGCCAGCAGTGAGGGGGGTGAGACCCAGTACTTC. This gives the protein CASSEGGETQYF.

The J gene is TRBJ2-2, the V gene TRBV10-3, with D possibly TRBD1 on 6 matching bases. The V end was cut by 6 bases, the J end by 2 bases, with 13 bases between. From germline, CDR1 is ENHRY and CDR2 SYGVKD. The CDR3 sequence is 15 residues long. CDR3 nucleotide sequence: TGTGCCATCAGCCCACAGGGTACCAACACCGGGGAGCTGTTTTTT. Amino acids: CAISPQGTNTGELFF.

V gene TRBV9 combines with J gene TRBJ1-1; TRBD1 might be the D (5 bases). The CDR3 totals 16 residues. Germline loops: CDR1 SGDLS, CDR2 YYNGEE. V was shortened by 4 bases and J by 3 bases, with 19 bases between the two germline ends. CDR3 coding DNA: TGTGCCAGCAGCCTAAGGCGCAGGGAAAATCACACTGAAGCTTTCTTT. This translates into CASSLRRRENHTEAFF. The full variable domain, completed using reference TRBV9 and TRBJ1-1, is DSGVTQTPKHLITATGQRVTLRCSPRSGDLSVYWYQQSLDQGLQFLIQYYNGEERAKGNILERFSAQQFPDLHSELNLSSLELGDSALYFCASSLRRRENHTEAFFGQGTRLTVV.